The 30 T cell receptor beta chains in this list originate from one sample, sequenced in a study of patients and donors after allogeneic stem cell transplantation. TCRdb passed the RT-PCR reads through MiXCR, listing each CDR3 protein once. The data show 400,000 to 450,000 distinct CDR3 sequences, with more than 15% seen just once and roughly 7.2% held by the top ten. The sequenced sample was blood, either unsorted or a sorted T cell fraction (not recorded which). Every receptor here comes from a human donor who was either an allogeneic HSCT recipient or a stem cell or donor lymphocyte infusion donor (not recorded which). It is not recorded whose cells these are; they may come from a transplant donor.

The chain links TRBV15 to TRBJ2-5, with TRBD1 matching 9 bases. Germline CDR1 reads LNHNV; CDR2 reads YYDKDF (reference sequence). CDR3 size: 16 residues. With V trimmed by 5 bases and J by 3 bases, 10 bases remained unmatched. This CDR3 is CATSGPPTGGEETQYF. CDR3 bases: TGTGCCACCAGCGGCCCCCCAACAGGGGGCGAAGAGACCCAGTACTTC.

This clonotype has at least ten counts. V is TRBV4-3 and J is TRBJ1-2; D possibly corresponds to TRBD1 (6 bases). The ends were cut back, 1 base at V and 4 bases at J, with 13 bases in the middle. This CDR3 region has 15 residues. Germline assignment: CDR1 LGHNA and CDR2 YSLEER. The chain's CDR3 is CASSQGYRASYGYTF. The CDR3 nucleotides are TGCGCCAGCAGCCAAGGGTACAGGGCAAGCTATGGCTACACCTTC.

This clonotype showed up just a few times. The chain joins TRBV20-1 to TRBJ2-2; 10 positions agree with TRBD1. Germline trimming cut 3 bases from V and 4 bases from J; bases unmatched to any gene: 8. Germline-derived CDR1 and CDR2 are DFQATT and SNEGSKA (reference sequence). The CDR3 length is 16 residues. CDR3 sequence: CSASLWGQGSTGELFF. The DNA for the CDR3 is TGCAGTGCTAGCCTATGGGGACAGGGGAGCACCGGGGAGCTGTTTTTT.

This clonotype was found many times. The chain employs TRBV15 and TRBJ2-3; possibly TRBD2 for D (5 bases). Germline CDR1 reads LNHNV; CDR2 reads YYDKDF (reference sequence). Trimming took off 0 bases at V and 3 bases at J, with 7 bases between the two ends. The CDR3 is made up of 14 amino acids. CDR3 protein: CATSRDRGTDTQYF. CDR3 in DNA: TGTGCCACCAGCAGAGACCGGGGAACAGATACGCAGTATTTT.

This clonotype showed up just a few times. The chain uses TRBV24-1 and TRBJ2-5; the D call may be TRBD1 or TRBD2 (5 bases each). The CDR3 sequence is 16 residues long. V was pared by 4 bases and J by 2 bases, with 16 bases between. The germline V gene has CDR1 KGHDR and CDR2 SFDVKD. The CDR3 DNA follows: TGTGCCACCAGTGACCGCCGGGACGGATCTCAAGAGACCCAGTACTTC. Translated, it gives CATSDRRDGSQETQYF.

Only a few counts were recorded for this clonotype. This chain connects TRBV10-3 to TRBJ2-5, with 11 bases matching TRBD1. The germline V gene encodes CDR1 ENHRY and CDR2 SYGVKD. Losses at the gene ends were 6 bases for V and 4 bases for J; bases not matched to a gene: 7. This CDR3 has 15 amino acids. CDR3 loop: CAIRPGQGDLETQYF. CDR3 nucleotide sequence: TGTGCCATCAGACCGGGACAGGGGGACCTAGAGACCCAGTACTTC.

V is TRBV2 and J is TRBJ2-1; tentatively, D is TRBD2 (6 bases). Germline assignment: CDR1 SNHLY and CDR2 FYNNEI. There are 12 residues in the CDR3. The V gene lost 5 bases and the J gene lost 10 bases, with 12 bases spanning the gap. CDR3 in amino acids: CASSSGAGEQFF. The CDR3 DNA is TGTGCCAGCAGTTCCGGGGCGGGAGAGCAGTTCTTC.

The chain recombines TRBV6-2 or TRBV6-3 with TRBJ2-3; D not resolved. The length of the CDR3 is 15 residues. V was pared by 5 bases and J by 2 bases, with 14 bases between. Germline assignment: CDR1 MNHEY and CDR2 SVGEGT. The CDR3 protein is CASSISTRYTDTQYF. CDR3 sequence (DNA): TGTGCCAGCAGTATTTCGACAAGATACACAGATACGCAGTATTTT.

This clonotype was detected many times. DNA of the CDR3: TGTGCCAGCAGTGGAATGTGGGGAGACACTGAAGCTTTCTTT. Translated: CASSGMWGDTEAFF. V gene TRBV12-3 or TRBV12-4 combines with J gene TRBJ1-1; D gene uncertain. Trimming pared 5 bases from V and 3 bases from J, leaving 13 bases between. This CDR3 is 14 amino acids long.

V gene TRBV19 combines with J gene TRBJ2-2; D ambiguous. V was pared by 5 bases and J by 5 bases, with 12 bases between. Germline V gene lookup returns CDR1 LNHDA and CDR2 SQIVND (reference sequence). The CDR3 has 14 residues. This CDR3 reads CASSSPERTGELFF. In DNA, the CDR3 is TGTGCCAGTAGTTCTCCAGAGAGAACCGGGGAGCTGTTTTTT.

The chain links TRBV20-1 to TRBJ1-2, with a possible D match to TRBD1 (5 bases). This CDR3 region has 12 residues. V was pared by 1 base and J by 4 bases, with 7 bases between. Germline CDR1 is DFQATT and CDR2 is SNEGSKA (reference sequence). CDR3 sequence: CSARGRGYGYTF. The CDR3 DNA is TGCAGTGCTAGAGGAAGGGGCTATGGCTACACCTTC.

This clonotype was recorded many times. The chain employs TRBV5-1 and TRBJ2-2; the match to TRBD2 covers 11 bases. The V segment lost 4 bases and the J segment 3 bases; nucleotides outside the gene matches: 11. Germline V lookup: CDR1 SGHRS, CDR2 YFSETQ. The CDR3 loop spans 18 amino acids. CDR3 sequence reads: CASSRKTSGKGHTGELFF. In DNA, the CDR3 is TGCGCCAGCAGCCGGAAGACTAGCGGGAAAGGGCACACCGGGGAGCTGTTTTTT.

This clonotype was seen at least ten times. CDR3 in amino acids: CASSYLGTYEQYF. CDR3 sequence (DNA): TGTGCCAGCAGTTACTTGGGAACCTACGAGCAGTACTTC. The chain joins TRBV6-6 to TRBJ2-7; D call uncertain. Germline V gene sequence: CDR1 MNHNY, CDR2 SVGAGI (reference sequence). V gave up 1 base and J gave up 2 bases, with 6 bases separating them. The CDR3 has 13 residues.

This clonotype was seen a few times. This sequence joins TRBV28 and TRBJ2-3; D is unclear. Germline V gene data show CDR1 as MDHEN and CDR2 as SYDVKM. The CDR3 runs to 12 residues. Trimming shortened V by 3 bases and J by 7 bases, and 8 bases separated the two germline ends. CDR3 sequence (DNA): TGTGCCAGCAGTTTTGTTCCTAATACGCAGTATTTT. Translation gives CASSFVPNTQYF.

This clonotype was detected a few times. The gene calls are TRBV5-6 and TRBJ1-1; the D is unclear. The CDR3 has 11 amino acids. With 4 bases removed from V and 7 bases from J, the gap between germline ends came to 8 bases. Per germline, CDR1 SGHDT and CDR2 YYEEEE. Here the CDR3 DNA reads TGTGCCAGCAGCAGGTCCCTTGAAGCTTTCTTT. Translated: CASSRSLEAFF.

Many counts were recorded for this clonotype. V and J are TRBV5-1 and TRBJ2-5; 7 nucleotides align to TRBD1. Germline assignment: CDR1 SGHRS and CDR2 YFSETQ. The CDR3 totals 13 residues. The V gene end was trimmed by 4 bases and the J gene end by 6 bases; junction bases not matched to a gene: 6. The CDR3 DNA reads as TGCGCCAGCAGCCCCGGACAGGCAAAGACCCAGTACTTC. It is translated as CASSPGQAKTQYF. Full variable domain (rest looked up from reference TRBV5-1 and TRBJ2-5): KAGVTQTPRYLIKTRGQQVTLSCSPISGHRSVSWYQQTPGQGLQFLFEYFSETQRNKGNFPGRFSGRQFSNSRSEMNVSTLELGDSALYLCASSPGQAKTQYFGPGTRLLVL.

The CDR3 DNA reads as TGTGCCTGGAGTGGCACCAGACTAGCGGGGGGGGCCTGGGGCAATGAGCAGTTCTTC. It is translated as CAWSGTRLAGGAWGNEQFF. This chain links TRBV30 with TRBJ2-1; TRBD2 aligns across 14 bases. J was trimmed by 6 bases and V by 1 base; bases with no gene match: 14. Germline loops: CDR1 GTSNPN, CDR2 SVGIG (reference sequence). This CDR3 is 19 amino acids long.

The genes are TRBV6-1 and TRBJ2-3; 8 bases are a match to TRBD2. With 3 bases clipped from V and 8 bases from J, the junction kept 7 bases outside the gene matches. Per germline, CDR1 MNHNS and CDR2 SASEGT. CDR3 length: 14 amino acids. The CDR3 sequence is CASSDVSGSPTQYF. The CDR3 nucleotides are TGTGCCAGCAGTGATGTGAGCGGGAGCCCTACGCAGTATTTT.

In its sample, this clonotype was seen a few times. The DNA of the CDR3 is TGTGCCAGCAGACCACGGACAGGGAAGAACACTGAAGCTTTCTTT. Amino acid sequence: CASRPRTGKNTEAFF. The gene calls are TRBV6-1 and TRBJ1-1; the match to TRBD1 covers 8 bases. The germline V gene has CDR1 MNHNS and CDR2 SASEGT. The CDR3 length is 15 residues. V shed 6 bases and J 1 base; nucleotides not matched to a gene: 7.

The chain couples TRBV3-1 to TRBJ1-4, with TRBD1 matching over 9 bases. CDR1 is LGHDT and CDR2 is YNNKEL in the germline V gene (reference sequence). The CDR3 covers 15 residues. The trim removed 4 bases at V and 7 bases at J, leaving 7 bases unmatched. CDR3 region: CASSPRDRVSEKLFF. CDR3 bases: TGTGCCAGCAGCCCAAGGGACAGGGTTAGTGAAAAACTGTTTTTT. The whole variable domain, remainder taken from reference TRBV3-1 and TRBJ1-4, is DTAVSQTPKYLVTQMGNDKSIKCEQNLGHDTMYWYKQDSKKFLKIMFSYNNKELIINETVPNRFSPKSPDKAHLNLHINSLELGDSAVYFCASSPRDRVSEKLFFGSGTQLSVL.

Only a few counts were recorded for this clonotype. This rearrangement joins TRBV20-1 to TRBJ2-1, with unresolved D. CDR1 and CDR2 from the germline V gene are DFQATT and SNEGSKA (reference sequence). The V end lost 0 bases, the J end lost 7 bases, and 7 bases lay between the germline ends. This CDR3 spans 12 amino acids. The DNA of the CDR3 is TGCAGTGCTAGAGAGCAGAAGAATGAGCAGTTCTTC. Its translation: CSAREQKNEQFF.

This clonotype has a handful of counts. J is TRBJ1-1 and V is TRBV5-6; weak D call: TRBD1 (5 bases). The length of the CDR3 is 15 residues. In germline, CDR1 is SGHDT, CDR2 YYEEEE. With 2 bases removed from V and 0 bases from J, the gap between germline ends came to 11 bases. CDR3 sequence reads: CASSFLGTVNTEAFF. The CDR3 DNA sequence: TGTGCCAGCAGCTTTTTGGGGACGGTGAACACTGAAGCTTTCTTT.

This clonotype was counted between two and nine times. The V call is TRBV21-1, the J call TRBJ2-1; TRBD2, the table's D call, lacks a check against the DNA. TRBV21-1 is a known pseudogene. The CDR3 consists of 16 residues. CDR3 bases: TGTGCCAGCAGCCCAGGACTAGCGGAAGTTTACAATGAGCAGTTCTTC. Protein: CASSPGLAEVYNEQFF.

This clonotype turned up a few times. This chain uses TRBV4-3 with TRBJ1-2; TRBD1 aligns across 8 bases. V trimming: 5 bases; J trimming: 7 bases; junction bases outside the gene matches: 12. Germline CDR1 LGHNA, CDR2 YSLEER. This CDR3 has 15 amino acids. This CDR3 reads CASSYGGTGVAGYTF. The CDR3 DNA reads TGCGCCAGCAGCTACGGGGGGACAGGCGTAGCTGGCTACACCTTC.

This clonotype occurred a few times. CDR3 in DNA: TGTGCCAGCAGTCCACGAGGACCCTATGGCTACACCTTC. Amino acids: CASSPRGPYGYTF. The gene calls are TRBV27 and TRBJ1-2; D is ambiguous. Trimming took 5 bases from V and 4 from J, leaving 11 bases between them. The germline V gene has CDR1 MNHEY and CDR2 SMNVEV (reference sequence). There are 13 residues in the CDR3.

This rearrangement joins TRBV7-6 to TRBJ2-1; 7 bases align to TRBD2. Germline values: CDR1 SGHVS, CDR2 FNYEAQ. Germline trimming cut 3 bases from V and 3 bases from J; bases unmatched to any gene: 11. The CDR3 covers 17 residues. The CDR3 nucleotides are TGTGCCAGCAGCTTCCCTCCGGCTGGGGGGGTCTACAATGAGCAGTTCTTC. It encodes CASSFPPAGGVYNEQFF.

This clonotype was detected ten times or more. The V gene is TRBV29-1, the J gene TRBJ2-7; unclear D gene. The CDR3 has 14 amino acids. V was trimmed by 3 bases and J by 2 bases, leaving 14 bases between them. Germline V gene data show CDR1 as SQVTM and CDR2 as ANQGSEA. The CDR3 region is CSVDNEEYPYEQYF. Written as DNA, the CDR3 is TGCAGCGTTGATAATGAAGAGTACCCCTACGAGCAGTACTTC.

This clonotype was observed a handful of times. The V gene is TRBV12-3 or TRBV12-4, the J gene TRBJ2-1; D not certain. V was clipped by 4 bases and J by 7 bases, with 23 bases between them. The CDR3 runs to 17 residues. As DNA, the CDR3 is TGTGCCAGCAGTTATCCCTCCCCGCGACCACAGCGTAATGAGCAGTTCTTC. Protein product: CASSYPSPRPQRNEQFF.

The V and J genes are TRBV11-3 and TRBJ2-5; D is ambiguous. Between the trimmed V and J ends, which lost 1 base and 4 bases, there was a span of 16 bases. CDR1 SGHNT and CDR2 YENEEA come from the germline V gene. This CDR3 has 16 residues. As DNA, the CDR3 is TGTGCCAGCAGCTTAGGTGGCAAAGGTTTGGGAGAGACCCAGTACTTC. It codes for CASSLGGKGLGETQYF.

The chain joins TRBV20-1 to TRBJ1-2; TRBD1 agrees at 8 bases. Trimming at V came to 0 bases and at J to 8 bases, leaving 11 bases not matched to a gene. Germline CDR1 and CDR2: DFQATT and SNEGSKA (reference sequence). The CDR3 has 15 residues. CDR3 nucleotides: TGCAGTGCTAGAGAACCGGGACAGGTTGGGGGAGGCTACACCTTC. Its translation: CSAREPGQVGGGYTF.